The 30 T cell receptor beta chains below all came from one sample that was sequenced in a study of breast tumors, draining lymph nodes, adjacent tissues. Each CDR3 protein gets one entry after TCRdb re-called the multiplex PCR reads with MiXCR. The top ten clones hold about 8% of a sample with approximately 45,000 distinct CDR3 sequences, 23% of them seen once. Sequencing was performed on breast tumor tissue. Source of these receptors: a female donor with breast cancer. Some clones in this sample may be carry-over from other donors' samples.

In its sample, this clonotype was seen many times. The V call is TRBV7-2, the J call TRBJ2-7; tentative D call: TRBD2 (6 bases). Per the germline V gene, CDR1 is SGHTA and CDR2 is FQGNSA. V lost 2 bases and J 4 bases, leaving 18 bases between the germline ends. The CDR3 is made up of 16 amino acids. CDR3 amino acids: CASSLRLWGDFYEQYF. CDR3 DNA sequence: TGTGCCAGCAGCTTAAGGCTGTGGGGGGATTTTTACGAGCAGTACTTC.

The chain is built from TRBV7-3 and TRBJ2-3; 10 bases align to TRBD2. Germline CDR1 SGHTA, CDR2 FQGTGA. V lost 5 bases and J lost 4; bases outside the gene matches: 12. This CDR3 has 17 residues. This chain's CDR3 is CASSPIPGAGGADTQYF. The CDR3, as DNA: TGTGCCAGCAGCCCCATCCCCGGAGCGGGGGGGGCAGATACGCAGTATTTT.

This sequence joins TRBV10-3 and TRBJ2-2; possibly TRBD1 for D (5 bases). CDR1 ENHRY and CDR2 SYGVKD come from the germline V gene. The CDR3 runs to 14 residues. V lost 2 bases to trimming and J lost 3 bases, with 7 bases between them. The DNA of the CDR3 is TGTGCCATCAGTGAGCGACAGTACACCGGGGAGCTGTTTTTT. Protein: CAISERQYTGELFF.

This clonotype was picked up a small number of times. The chain is built from TRBV3-1 and TRBJ2-1; 8 nucleotides match TRBD2. J lost 3 bases, V lost 4 bases, and 8 bases had no gene match. This CDR3 contains 16 residues. CDR1 LGHDT and CDR2 YNNKEL come from the germline V gene (reference sequence). The CDR3 nucleotides read TGTGCCAGCAGCCTACCGACTAGCGTGAACTACAATGAGCAGTTCTTC. It encodes CASSLPTSVNYNEQFF.

This clonotype was observed many times. The chain couples TRBV15 to TRBJ2-2; D gene uncertain. The V gene's germline CDR1 is LNHNV and CDR2 YYDKDF (reference sequence). This CDR3 is built from 14 residues. V lost 0 bases and J 6 bases, leaving 8 bases between the germline ends. CDR3 coding DNA: TGTGCCACCAGCAGAGATGTAGAGTCCGGGGAGCTGTTTTTT. Its translation: CATSRDVESGELFF.

Here the CDR3 reads CASSSGTIKAYNEQFF. In nucleotides, the CDR3 is TGTGCCAGCAGCTCCGGGACTATTAAGGCATACAATGAGCAGTTCTTC. V gene TRBV7-9 combines with J gene TRBJ2-1, with 7 bases matching TRBD2. Germline V gives CDR1 SEHNR, CDR2 FQNEAQ (reference sequence). With V trimmed by 4 bases and J by 4 bases, 10 bases remained unmatched. There are 16 residues in the CDR3.

CDR3 residues: CSAREGESPLHF. The DNA for the CDR3 is TGCAGTGCTAGAGAAGGGGAGTCACCCCTCCACTTT. The rearrangement joins TRBV20-1 to TRBJ1-6, with D maybe TRBD1 (5 bases). V lost 0 bases and J 10 bases, leaving 7 bases between the germline ends. Germline CDR1 and CDR2: DFQATT and SNEGSKA (reference sequence). The CDR3 runs 12 residues.

There are many counts of this clonotype. This rearrangement joins TRBV24-1 to TRBJ2-5; perhaps TRBD1 as D (6 bases). Germline V CDR1 and CDR2: KGHDR, SFDVKD. V was clipped by 5 bases and J by 5 bases, with 17 bases between them. This CDR3 region has 15 residues. CDR3 in amino acids: CATSVQGSRGETQYF. Here the CDR3 DNA reads TGTGCCACCAGTGTACAGGGCTCGAGGGGGGAGACCCAGTACTTC.

This clonotype has at least ten counts. V gene TRBV20-1 combines with J gene TRBJ2-2; either TRBD1 or TRBD2 may supply D (6 bases each). Deletions cut 2 bases from V and 1 base from J, with 11 bases between. Germline V gene lookup returns CDR1 DFQATT and CDR2 SNEGSKA (reference sequence). CDR3 length: 15 amino acids. The CDR3 coding sequence is TGCAGTGCTAGATGGCGGGACATGAACACCGGGGAGCTGTTTTTT. Protein: CSARWRDMNTGELFF.

In its sample, this clonotype was seen many times. This chain joins TRBV11-2 and TRBJ1-5; D uncertain. The CDR3 has 15 amino acids. Per the germline V gene, CDR1 is SGHAT and CDR2 is FQNNGV. The ends were cut back, 5 bases at V and 7 bases at J, with 18 bases in the middle. The CDR3 nucleotides read TGTGCCAGCAGCCCAGGACCGTCATCGGAGCAGCCCCAGCATTTT. It translates to CASSPGPSSEQPQHF. Full variable domain (outside the CDR3, taken from reference TRBV11-2 and TRBJ1-5): EAGVAQSPRYKIIEKRQSVAFWCNPISGHATLYWYQQILGQGPKLLIQFQNNGVVDDSQLPKDRFSAERLKGVDSTLKIQPAKLEDSAVYLCASSPGPSSEQPQHFGDGTRLSIL.

The chain uses TRBV7-9 and TRBJ1-6, with D perhaps matching TRBD1 (5 bases). This CDR3 is built from 13 residues. V was pared by 4 bases and J by 8 bases, with 9 bases between. Germline V lookup: CDR1 SEHNR, CDR2 FQNEAQ (reference sequence). This CDR3 reads CASSSGDYSPLHF. DNA of the CDR3: TGTGCCAGCAGCTCGGGGGATTATTCACCCCTCCACTTT.

This clonotype was seen at least ten times. This sequence joins TRBV3-1 and TRBJ2-7; possibly TRBD2 for D (5 bases). This CDR3 is 13 amino acids long. CDR1 is LGHDT, CDR2 YNNKEL, per germline (reference sequence). V lost 4 bases and J lost 2, with 9 bases in between. In DNA, the CDR3 is TGTGCCAGCAGCCCCCGGGGTCCCTACGAGCAGTACTTC. This sequence encodes CASSPRGPYEQYF.

This clonotype was picked up many times. The chain joins TRBV7-6 to TRBJ1-2; tentatively, D is TRBD1 (5 bases). Germline CDR1 is SGHVS and CDR2 is FNYEAQ. Trimming pared 0 bases from V and 3 bases from J, leaving 14 bases between. This CDR3 contains 16 residues. The CDR3 region has the DNA TGTGCCAGCAGCTTAGCCGGGACCGGGGAAGACTATGGCTACACCTTC. The encoded protein is CASSLAGTGEDYGYTF.

As regards this clonotype: A much bigger clone sits one base away, suggesting this may be a read error. As the CDR3 is not closed by the conserved phenylalanine or tryptophan, this likely results from a read error. The rearrangement joins TRBV30 to TRBJ1-2; a weak D match, TRBD1 (5 bases). The CDR3 totals 15 residues. V was shortened by 1 base and J by 0 bases, with 12 bases between the two germline ends. CDR1 is GTSNPN, CDR2 SVGIG, per germline (reference sequence). The CDR3 DNA sequence: TGTGCCTGGAGTGCCCCGGGGGGAGCTAACTATGGCTACACCCTC. Protein sequence: CAWSAPGGANYGYTL.

Many counts were recorded for this clonotype. This sequence joins TRBV4-1 and TRBJ2-7; D perhaps matches TRBD1 (5 bases). Trimming removed 0 bases at V and 3 bases at J, with 12 bases between. Germline V gene lookup returns CDR1 MGHRA and CDR2 YSYEKL. The CDR3 sequence is 15 residues long. The CDR3 sequence: CASSQDGALRYEQYF. The DNA for the CDR3 is TGCGCCAGCAGCCAAGATGGGGCGTTACGCTACGAGCAGTACTTC.

This clonotype was counted at least ten times. The chain couples TRBV9 to TRBJ1-4, with D possibly matching TRBD1 (6 bases). The germline V and J ends were trimmed by 4 bases and 6 bases, with 16 bases remaining between them. CDR1 and CDR2 from the germline V gene are SGDLS and YYNGEE. The CDR3 spans 15 residues. In DNA form, the CDR3 reads TGTGCCAGCAGCCCCTCCGGGGGGCTCGATGAAAAACTGTTTTTT. Translating it yields CASSPSGGLDEKLFF. Complete variable domain (other parts from reference TRBV9 and TRBJ1-4): DSGVTQTPKHLITATGQRVTLRCSPRSGDLSVYWYQQSLDQGLQFLIQYYNGEERAKGNILERFSAQQFPDLHSELNLSSLELGDSALYFCASSPSGGLDEKLFFGSGTQLSVL.

Ten or more counts support this clonotype. The chain is built from TRBV7-3 and TRBJ2-3; TRBD1 aligns across 7 bases. This CDR3 is built from 16 residues. CDR1 is SGHTA and CDR2 is FQGTGA in the germline V gene. V trimming: 1 base; J trimming: 2 bases; junction bases outside the gene matches: 6. This CDR3 reads CASSLNPGQTTDTQYF. CDR3 sequence (DNA): TGTGCCAGCAGCTTAAACCCGGGACAGACCACAGATACGCAGTATTTT.

Many counts were recorded for this clonotype. The chain uses TRBV5-1 and TRBJ2-1; 11 bases fit TRBD1. The CDR3 sequence is 15 residues long. With 3 bases clipped from V and 5 bases from J, the junction kept 4 bases outside the gene matches. Per the germline V gene, CDR1 is SGHRS and CDR2 is YFSETQ. CDR3 loop: CASSSGQGANNEQFF. The CDR3, as DNA: TGCGCCAGCAGCTCCGGACAGGGGGCTAACAATGAGCAGTTCTTC.

This clonotype was observed at least ten times. J is TRBJ1-2 and V is TRBV5-6; D not resolved. The CDR3 extends over 16 amino acids. Germline V gives CDR1 SGHDT, CDR2 YYEEEE. With 0 bases removed from V and 1 base from J, the gap between germline ends came to 13 bases. For the CDR3, the DNA is TGTGCCAGCAGCTTGGACGGCGGCAGGAGTAACTATGGCTACACCTTC. The encoded protein is CASSLDGGRSNYGYTF.

This clonotype is medium-sized. The gene calls are TRBV20-1 and TRBJ1-5; tentative D call: TRBD1 (6 bases). Trimming cost V 5 bases and J 0 bases, with 11 bases left between them. This CDR3 comprises 14 residues. The germline CDR1 and CDR2 sequences are DFQATT and SNEGSKA (reference sequence). The CDR3 region is CSAWGQISNQPQHF. The CDR3 DNA follows: TGCAGTGCTTGGGGGCAGATTAGCAATCAGCCCCAGCATTTT.

Many counts were recorded for this clonotype. The rearrangement joins TRBV7-3 to TRBJ2-1; a weak D match, TRBD2 (6 bases). This CDR3 spans 17 amino acids. Germline CDR1 and CDR2: SGHTA and FQGTGA. Trimming shortened V by 6 bases and J by 3 bases, and 21 bases separated the two germline ends. CDR3 bases: TGTGCCAGCAGGGTCAACAGGAGGGGACTTAACTACAATGAGCAGTTCTTC. It specifies CASRVNRRGLNYNEQFF. The full variable domain, in which reference TRBV7-3 and TRBJ2-1 provide the parts outside the CDR3, is GAGVSQTPSNKVTEKGKYVELRCDPISGHTALYWYRQSLGQGPEFLIYFQGTGAADDSGLPNDRFFAVRPEGSVSTLKIQRTERGDSAVYLCASRVNRRGLNYNEQFFGPGTRLTVL.

This clonotype was detected ten times or more. The rearrangement links TRBV3-1 to TRBJ1-2; no firm D call. This CDR3 has 13 residues. Germline V lookup: CDR1 LGHDT, CDR2 YNNKEL (reference sequence). V lost 0 bases and J 8 bases, leaving 10 bases between the germline ends. The CDR3 protein is CASSQDPRWGYTF. CDR3 bases: TGTGCCAGCAGCCAAGATCCACGGTGGGGCTACACCTTC.

This clonotype was detected ten times or more. The chain is built from TRBV20-1 and TRBJ1-2, with D maybe TRBD1 (5 bases). Per the germline V gene, CDR1 is DFQATT and CDR2 is SNEGSKA (reference sequence). The V and J ends lost 3 bases and 2 bases respectively, with 13 bases between them. The CDR3 totals 14 residues. Written as DNA, the CDR3 is TGCAGTGCTAGGGCCAGGGAACCCAACTATGGCTACACCTTC. It translates to CSARAREPNYGYTF.

Ten or more counts support this clonotype. This rearrangement joins TRBV24-1 to TRBJ2-7; 7 bases are shared with TRBD1. CDR3 length: 16 amino acids. The junction had 12 bases not matched to a gene; V was cut back by 4 bases and J by 4 bases. From germline, CDR1 is KGHDR and CDR2 SFDVKD. DNA of the CDR3: TGTGCCACCAGTGACTCGAGACAGGGACGTAGGTACGAGCAGTACTTC. Encoded protein: CATSDSRQGRRYEQYF.

On this clonotype itself: A much larger clone lies one base from this, so it may be a read error. The V call is TRBV12-3 or TRBV12-4, the J call TRBJ2-3; D is unresolved. The CDR3 has 16 amino acids. V was pared by 4 bases and J by 10 bases, with 24 bases between. CDR3 sequence (DNA): TGTGCCAGCAGTTCCTCCGAGACTTACAATTACCCTGCGCAGTATTTT. Encoded protein: CASSSSETYNYPAQYF.

This clonotype was picked up many times. This rearrangement joins TRBV30 to TRBJ2-7, with TRBD1 matching over 9 bases. Per germline, CDR1 GTSNPN and CDR2 SVGIG (reference sequence). J lost 1 base, V lost 5 bases, and 6 bases had no gene match. This CDR3 is built from 14 residues. CDR3: CAWDLGQGSYEQYF. The CDR3 region has the DNA TGTGCCTGGGACCTAGGACAGGGGTCCTACGAGCAGTACTTC. The variable domain in full, with the rest retrieved from reference TRBV30 and TRBJ2-7, is SQTIHQWPATLVQPVGSPLSLECTVEGTSNPNLYWYRQAAGRGLQLLFYSVGIGQISSEVPQNLSASRPQDRQFILSSKKLLLSDSGFYLCAWDLGQGSYEQYFGPGTRLTVT.

This clonotype was picked up many times. The chain combines TRBV4-1 with TRBJ1-2; 7 bases map to TRBD1. The germline gives CDR1 MGHRA, CDR2 YSYEKL. V gave up 3 bases and J gave up 4 bases; unmatched junction bases: 5. The CDR3 extends over 14 amino acids. The CDR3 here is CASSQPGQIYGYTF. The CDR3 nucleotides read TGCGCCAGCAGCCAGCCGGGACAGATCTATGGCTACACCTTC.

Many counts were recorded for this clonotype. The chain links TRBV19 to TRBJ1-2; unclear D gene. Trimming left V 7 bases short and J 6 bases short, with 21 bases between. Germline V gene data show CDR1 as LNHDA and CDR2 as SQIVND (reference sequence). This CDR3 region has 15 residues. CDR3 sequence: CASTQAGGRLDGYTF. CDR3 DNA sequence: TGTGCCAGTACCCAAGCAGGAGGACGGTTAGATGGCTACACCTTC. Full variable domain (remainder filled in from reference TRBV19 and TRBJ1-2): DGGITQSPKYLFRKEGQNVTLSCEQNLNHDAMYWYRQDPGQGLRLIYYSQIVNDFQKGDIAEGYSVSREKKESFPLTVTSAQKNPTAFYLCASTQAGGRLDGYTFGSGTRLTVV.

This clonotype has ten or more counts. This chain joins TRBV6-2 or TRBV6-3 and TRBJ2-1; D is unresolved. Germline loops: CDR1 MNHEY, CDR2 SVGEGT. The V end lost 5 bases, the J end lost 3 bases, and 11 bases lay between the germline ends. The CDR3 has 14 amino acids. CDR3: CASSTSQFYNEQFF. The CDR3 DNA follows: TGTGCCAGCAGTACTTCACAGTTCTACAATGAGCAGTTCTTC.

Many counts were recorded for this clonotype. This sequence joins TRBV18 and TRBJ1-6, with D unclear. CDR3 size: 13 residues. Trimming removed 3 bases at V and 12 bases at J, with 12 bases between. Germline CDR1 and CDR2: KGHSH and LQKENI. The CDR3 region is CASSPSSREPLHF. The CDR3 region has the DNA TGTGCCAGCTCACCCTCCTCCCGGGAACCCCTCCACTTT.